Listed below are T cell receptor beta chains from one sample, sequenced in a study of OX40 agonist ivuxolimab in advanced cancers. The table came from immunoSEQ multiplex PCR; TCRdb's copy has only in-frame clones and leaves some out. The repertoire consists of some 99,000 clones, with around 94% occurring once and the leading ten covering 0.15% to 0.2%. Sequences were derived from CD4+ or CD8+ T cells sorted from blood, sampled in a trial of the OX40 agonist ivuxolimab. These receptors originate from an adult with an advanced solid tumor such as melanoma, head and neck, liver or kidney cancer. Each CDR3 is given with its conserved first and last residue. A D gene is named only where the DNA matches it firmly. Clone size appears in some rows only: once, few, many, or a class for an expanded clone.

d_gene: -; abundance: -; j_gene: TRBJ2-5; v_gene: TRBV4-1; CDR3aa: CASSQAPGVEETQYF; CDR3nt: TGCGCCAGCAGCCAAGCCCCGGGGGTTGAAGAGACCCAGTACTTC
d_gene: TRBD2; abundance: -; j_gene: TRBJ2-1; v_gene: TRBV28; CDR3aa: CASTLAGVGYNEQFF; CDR3nt: TGTGCCAGCACCCTAGCGGGAGTCGGGTACAATGAGCAGTTCTTC
d_gene: -; abundance: -; j_gene: TRBJ2-7; v_gene: TRBV10-3; CDR3aa: CAISGISREYEQYF; CDR3nt: TGTGCCATCAGTGGTATCTCCCGGGAGTACGAGCAGTACTTC
d_gene: TRBD1; abundance: once; j_gene: TRBJ2-7; v_gene: TRBV28; CDR3aa: CASSPTGRDRPYEQYF; CDR3nt: TGTGCCAGCAGCCCCACCGGCCGGGACAGACCCTACGAGCAGTACTTC
d_gene: -; abundance: once; j_gene: TRBJ1-3; v_gene: TRBV6-5; CDR3aa: CASSKYGIGNTIYF; CDR3nt: TGTGCCAGCAGCAAATACGGAATCGGGAACACCATATATTTT
d_gene: TRBD1; abundance: -; j_gene: TRBJ1-5; v_gene: TRBV6-6; CDR3aa: CASSHGTEGQPQHF; CDR3nt: TGTGCCAGCAGTCACGGGACAGAGGGGCAGCCCCAGCATTTT
d_gene: TRBD1; abundance: -; j_gene: TRBJ1-1; v_gene: TRBV19; CDR3aa: CASSRDRETSEAFF; CDR3nt: TGTGCCAGTAGTAGGGACAGGGAAACCTCTGAAGCTTTCTTT
d_gene: TRBD2; abundance: -; j_gene: TRBJ2-3; v_gene: TRBV11-3; CDR3aa: CASSVSSGGSTDTQYF; CDR3nt: TGTGCCAGCAGCGTCTCTAGCGGGGGTAGCACAGATACGCAGTATTTT
d_gene: TRBD2; abundance: -; j_gene: TRBJ2-1; v_gene: TRBV7-6; CDR3aa: CASSSTIAGSSYNEQFF; CDR3nt: TGTGCCAGCAGCTCCACAATAGCGGGGAGCTCCTACAATGAGCAGTTCTTC
d_gene: -; abundance: -; j_gene: TRBJ1-1; v_gene: TRBV28; CDR3aa: CASMGGGEAFF; CDR3nt: TGTGCCAGCATGGGAGGCGGTGAAGCTTTCTTT